The 29 T cell receptor beta chains given below trace back to one sample, sequenced in a study of blood T cell repertoires in COVID-19. The data were produced by immunoSEQ multiplex PCR, yet TCRdb's version contains in-frame clones alone and is incomplete. The sample has about 70,000 clones; roughly 90% are singletons. Material for sequencing was peripheral blood. Receptors were obtained from a man aged 45-65 years with COVID-19, enrolled during active disease.

This rearrangement joins TRBV18 to TRBJ1-1, with 9 bases fitting TRBD1. The V gene's germline CDR1 is KGHSH and CDR2 LQKENI. The CDR3 contains 15 residues. Unmatched junction bases numbered 4, after V lost 4 bases and J lost 1 base. The CDR3 DNA reads TGTGCCAGCTCACTGGACAGGGGACCGAACACTGAAGCTTTCTTT. Protein: CASSLDRGPNTEAFF.

V usage is TRBV5-1 and J usage is TRBJ2-5; D is possibly TRBD1 (6 bases). Trimming stripped 1 base from V and 7 bases from J, with 20 bases between. The CDR3 contains 16 residues. Germline CDR1 and CDR2: SGHRS and YFSETQ. CDR3 nucleotides: TGCGCCAGCAGCTTGTTTGTTGCGACCGTAGGGGGGACCCAGTACTTC. Amino acid sequence: CASSLFVATVGGTQYF.

This sequence joins TRBV4-1 and TRBJ1-2, with 9 positions matching TRBD1. Germline CDR1 MGHRA, CDR2 YSYEKL. V shed 4 bases, J shed 6 bases, and the junction held 6 bases outside the gene matches. This CDR3 is 14 amino acids long. CDR3 sequence (DNA): TGCGCCAGCAGCCGCCCGGGACAGGGCCATGGCTACACCTTC. It is translated as CASSRPGQGHGYTF.

The rearrangement uses TRBV6-4 and TRBJ2-2; TRBD2 matches 10 bases. Germline CDR1 is MRHNA and CDR2 is SNTAGT. The CDR3 totals 16 residues. With 6 bases clipped from V and 3 bases from J, the junction kept 7 bases outside the gene matches. CDR3 nucleotides: TGTGCCAGCAGCCGAACTAGCGGGATTGACACCGGGGAGCTGTTTTTT. Its translation: CASSRTSGIDTGELFF.

This rearrangement joins TRBV15 to TRBJ1-3; D is unresolved. Between the trimmed V and J ends, which lost 6 bases and 0 bases, there was a span of 9 bases. The CDR3 is made up of 14 amino acids. CDR1 LNHNV and CDR2 YYDKDF come from the germline V gene (reference sequence). CDR3 sequence (DNA): TGTGCCACCAGGGCCGGGAGCTCTGGAAACACCATATATTTT. It codes for CATRAGSSGNTIYF.

The chain joins TRBV7-8 to TRBJ2-7; D might be TRBD1 (6 bases). Per the germline V gene, CDR1 is SGHVS and CDR2 is FQNEAQ. Deletions cut 5 bases from V and 5 bases from J, with 22 bases between. The CDR3 contains 16 residues. The CDR3 loop reads CASSQTPRDTGNEQYF. CDR3 bases: TGTGCCAGCAGCCAAACCCCCCGGGACACCGGCAACGAGCAGTACTTC. The full variable domain, its missing parts supplied by reference TRBV7-8 and TRBJ2-7, is GAGVSQSPRYKVAKRGQDVALRCDPISGHVSLFWYQQALGQGPEFLTYFQNEAQLDKSGLPSDRFFAERPEGSVSTLKIQRTQQEDSAVYLCASSQTPRDTGNEQYFGPGTRLTVT.

The chain carries TRBV3-1 (or the pseudogene TRBV3-2) and TRBJ1-3; D call uncertain. V lost 0 bases, J lost 0 bases, and 6 bases lay in between. The CDR3 covers 15 residues. The V gene's germline CDR1 is LGHDT and CDR2 YNNKEL (reference sequence). The CDR3 sequence: CASSQDSVSGNTIYF. CDR3 nucleotides: TGTGCCAGCAGCCAAGATTCCGTCTCTGGAAACACCATATATTTT.

This chain connects TRBV5-6 to TRBJ2-7; TRBD2 might be the D (5 bases). The CDR3 totals 15 residues. Trimming took off 4 bases at V and 3 bases at J, with 17 bases between the two ends. Per germline, CDR1 SGHDT and CDR2 YYEEEE. CDR3 DNA: TGTGCCAGCAGCCTCGTAGGGAGCGGATTCTACGAGCAGTACTTC. Translating it yields CASSLVGSGFYEQYF.

The sample holds one count of this clone. This chain uses TRBV12-3 or TRBV12-4 with TRBJ1-2; 7 bases are shared with TRBD1. V was pared by 3 bases and J by 8 bases, with 6 bases of the junction left unmatched. CDR3 length equals 13 residues. This chain's CDR3 is CASSFGQGGGYTF. CDR3 DNA: TGTGCCAGCAGTTTCGGGCAGGGGGGCGGCTACACCTTC.

The genes are TRBV29-1 and TRBJ1-2, with 12 positions matching TRBD1. The CDR3 has 16 residues. V gave up 2 bases and J gave up 2 bases; unmatched junction bases: 6. The germline CDR1 and CDR2 sequences are SQVTM and ANQGSEA. For the CDR3, the DNA is TGCAGCGTTGAACCGGGACAGGGGGCCCTAAACTATGGCTACACCTTC. Protein: CSVEPGQGALNYGYTF.

This clone came up a few times. J is TRBJ1-2 and V is TRBV27; TRBD1 matches at 9 bases. Per germline, CDR1 MNHEY and CDR2 SMNVEV (reference sequence). V shed 6 bases, J shed 7 bases, and the junction held 9 bases outside the gene matches. This CDR3 has 14 amino acids. CDR3 region: CASRDGTGITGYTF. The DNA of the CDR3 is TGTGCCAGCAGAGACGGGACAGGGATCACTGGCTACACCTTC.

The chain has TRBV6-2 or TRBV6-3 and TRBJ2-7; D uncertain. The ends were cut back, 5 bases at V and 0 bases at J, with 8 bases in the middle. The CDR3 totals 13 residues. CDR1 and CDR2 from the germline V gene are MNHEY and SVGEGT. This CDR3 is CASSRGNSYEQYF. For the CDR3, the DNA is TGTGCCAGCAGTCGCGGCAACTCCTACGAGCAGTACTTC.

This chain joins TRBV5-1 and TRBJ2-1; D remains ambiguous. Germline CDR1 and CDR2: SGHRS and YFSETQ. With 0 bases removed from V and 0 bases from J, the gap between germline ends came to 7 bases. CDR3 size: 15 residues. CDR3 sequence (DNA): TGCGCCAGCAGCTTGGCCGCGAGCTCCTACAATGAGCAGTTCTTC. Residues: CASSLAASSYNEQFF.

The CDR3 DNA follows: TGTGCCAGCAGCCCCGGGACTAGGCTATCCTACTCCAATGAGCAGTTCTTC. Translation: CASSPGTRLSYSNEQFF. The chain links TRBV11-2 to TRBJ2-1, with 8 positions matching TRBD2. V lost 5 bases, J lost 6 bases, and 15 bases stayed unmatched. The length of the CDR3 is 17 residues. Germline V gives CDR1 SGHAT, CDR2 FQNNGV.

The chain couples TRBV3-1 (or the pseudogene TRBV3-2) to TRBJ1-5, with D unresolved. The CDR3 covers 18 residues. The V and J ends lost 3 bases and 1 base respectively, with 19 bases between them. From germline, CDR1 is LGHDT and CDR2 YNNKEL (reference sequence). The CDR3 DNA reads as TGTGCCAGCAGCCAGGCACCCGGAGGCCTCACGAGCAATCAGCCCCAGCATTTT. Translated, it gives CASSQAPGGLTSNQPQHF.

The chain recombines TRBV5-1 with TRBJ2-3; D may be TRBD2 (6 bases). V lost 0 bases to trimming and J lost 4 bases, with 12 bases between them. The V gene's germline CDR1 is SGHRS and CDR2 YFSETQ. This CDR3 contains 15 residues. CDR3 nucleotide sequence: TGCGCCAGCAGCTTGGTATCGGGAGTACCAGATACGCAGTATTTT. Encoded protein: CASSLVSGVPDTQYF.

This clone was found once. This chain links TRBV19 with TRBJ2-1; D perhaps matches TRBD1 (5 bases). V lost 5 bases and J lost 2, with 10 bases in between. Germline V gene lookup returns CDR1 LNHDA and CDR2 SQIVND (reference sequence). CDR3 length: 14 residues. CDR3: CASSGPGPYNEQFF. For the CDR3, the DNA is TGTGCCAGTAGTGGGCCAGGGCCCTACAATGAGCAGTTCTTC. The variable domain in full, with the rest retrieved from reference TRBV19 and TRBJ2-1, is DGGITQSPKYLFRKEGQNVTLSCEQNLNHDAMYWYRQDPGQGLRLIYYSQIVNDFQKGDIAEGYSVSREKKESFPLTVTSAQKNPTAFYLCASSGPGPYNEQFFGPGTRLTVL.

The chain is built from TRBV7-2 and TRBJ2-7; TRBD1 might be the D (5 bases). V was pared by 1 base and J by 4 bases, with 11 bases between. Germline V CDR1 and CDR2: SGHTA, FQGNSA. CDR3 length: 14 amino acids. DNA of the CDR3: TGTGCCAGCAGCTTAGGACAGCATTTTTACGAGCAGTACTTC. Translation gives CASSLGQHFYEQYF.

J is TRBJ1-2 and V is TRBV14; TRBD1 agrees at 8 bases. The germline gives CDR1 SGHDN, CDR2 FVKESK. Trimming removed 4 bases from V and 0 bases from J; junction bases left unmatched: 7. CDR3 length equals 16 residues. The DNA for the CDR3 is TGTGCCAGCAGCCTACACCGGGACAGGACTAACTATGGCTACACCTTC. As protein: CASSLHRDRTNYGYTF.

This clone has just a few counts. V usage is TRBV2 and J usage is TRBJ2-6, with 11 bases fitting TRBD1. The CDR3 is 16 residues long. Germline V gene data show CDR1 as SNHLY and CDR2 as FYNNEI. The junction had 3 bases not matched to a gene; V was cut back by 6 bases and J by 2 bases. The CDR3 spells CASSRTGGPGANVLTF. CDR3 coding DNA: TGTGCCAGCAGCCGGACAGGGGGCCCTGGGGCCAACGTCCTGACTTTC.

The DNA for the CDR3 is TGCGCCAGCAGTCCGCCACTGGTAGAATGGGAGACTGAAGCTTTCTTT. This codes for CASSPPLVEWETEAFF. The chain is built from TRBV10-1 and TRBJ1-1; D not certain. Trimming removed 5 bases from V and 5 bases from J, with 21 bases in between. The CDR3 length is 16 residues. Germline CDR1 is WNHNN and CDR2 is SYGVQD (reference sequence).

The rearrangement joins TRBV5-1 to TRBJ2-3, with D hard to call. The CDR3 is made up of 11 amino acids. Per germline, CDR1 SGHRS and CDR2 YFSETQ. V lost 2 bases and J lost 6, with 4 bases in between. CDR3 residues: CASSFGDTQYF. CDR3 bases: TGCGCCAGCAGCTTCGGGGATACGCAGTATTTT.

This clone showed up just a few times. The rearrangement uses TRBV29-1 and TRBJ2-3; TRBD1 matches 7 bases. This CDR3 region has 13 residues. V dropped 4 bases and J dropped 6; count of bases not matched to a gene: 7. The germline V gene has CDR1 SQVTM and CDR2 ANQGSEA. The CDR3 spells CSVVTGERDTQYF. As DNA, the CDR3 is TGCAGCGTTGTAACAGGGGAGAGGGATACGCAGTATTTT.

This clone was recorded once. The chain employs TRBV27 and TRBJ2-1; 11 bases align to TRBD2. J gave up 7 bases and V 5 bases, and 1 base lay outside the gene matches. The germline V gene has CDR1 MNHEY and CDR2 SMNVEV (reference sequence). The length of the CDR3 is 13 residues. CDR3: CASSASGRNEQFF. In nucleotides, the CDR3 is TGTGCCAGCAGTGCTAGCGGGAGGAATGAGCAGTTCTTC.

This clone came up once. V and J are TRBV19 and TRBJ1-5; a possible D gene is TRBD1 (6 bases). Trimming took 6 bases from V and 5 from J, leaving 17 bases between them. The CDR3 covers 15 residues. Germline V CDR1 and CDR2: LNHDA, SQIVND (reference sequence). CDR3 nucleotides: TGTGCCAGTAGAGAGGGTGGGGGGGCCGATCAGCCCCAGCATTTT. Translating it yields CASREGGGADQPQHF.

This sequence joins TRBV6-5 and TRBJ2-5; D is perhaps TRBD2 (6 bases). CDR3 size: 13 residues. The V gene lost 8 bases and the J gene lost 4 bases, with 14 bases spanning the gap. From germline, CDR1 is MNHEY and CDR2 SVGAGI. The CDR3 DNA reads TGTGCCAGCCGGGTTAGCGGATTAGAGACCCAGTACTTC. Amino acids: CASRVSGLETQYF.

This chain uses TRBV7-2 with TRBJ2-2, with TRBD2 matching 13 bases. CDR1 is SGHTA, CDR2 FQGNSA, per germline. The length of the CDR3 is 15 residues. V lost 5 bases and J lost 15; bases outside the gene matches: 12. CDR3 coding DNA: TGTGCCAGCAGCGGTGCGTCGACTAGCGGGAGGCTAATGTTTTTT. Translating gives CASSGASTSGRLMFF.

V and J are TRBV19 and TRBJ2-2; no firm D call. This CDR3 contains 13 residues. Germline CDR1 LNHDA, CDR2 SQIVND (reference sequence). Trimming removed 7 bases from V and 2 bases from J, with 8 bases in between. The CDR3 sequence: CASTGFNTGELFF. The CDR3 DNA reads as TGTGCCAGTACCGGGTTTAACACCGGGGAGCTGTTTTTT.

This clone turned up a few times. The chain carries TRBV2 and TRBJ1-2, with D possibly being TRBD1 (5 bases). The V and J ends lost 6 bases and 8 bases respectively, with 16 bases between them. The germline V gene encodes CDR1 SNHLY and CDR2 FYNNEI. The CDR3 sequence is 13 residues long. CDR3 protein: CASRETGVGGYTF. The CDR3 DNA is TGTGCCAGCAGAGAAACGGGGGTCGGAGGCTACACCTTC. Combining the CDR3 with reference TRBV2 and TRBJ1-2 gives the whole variable domain EPEVTQTPSHQVTQMGQEVILRCVPISNHLYFYWYRQILGQKVEFLVSFYNNEISEKSEIFDDQFSVERPDGSNFTLKIRSTKLEDSAMYFCASRETGVGGYTFGSGTRLTVV.